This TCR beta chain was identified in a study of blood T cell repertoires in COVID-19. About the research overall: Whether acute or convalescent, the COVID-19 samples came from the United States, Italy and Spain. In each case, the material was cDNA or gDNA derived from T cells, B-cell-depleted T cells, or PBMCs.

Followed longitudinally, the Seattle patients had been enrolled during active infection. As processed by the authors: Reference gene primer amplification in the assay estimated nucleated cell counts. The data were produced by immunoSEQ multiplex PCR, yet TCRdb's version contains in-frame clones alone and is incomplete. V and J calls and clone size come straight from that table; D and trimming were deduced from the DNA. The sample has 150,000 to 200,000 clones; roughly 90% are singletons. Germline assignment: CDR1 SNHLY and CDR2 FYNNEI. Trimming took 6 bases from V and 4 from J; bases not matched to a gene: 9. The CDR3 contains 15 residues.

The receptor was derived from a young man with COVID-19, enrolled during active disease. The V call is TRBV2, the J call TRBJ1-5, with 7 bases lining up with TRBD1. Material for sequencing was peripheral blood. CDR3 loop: CASRGPGQLNQPQHF. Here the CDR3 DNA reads TGTGCCAGCAGAGGCCCGGGACAGCTGAATCAGCCCCAGCATTTT. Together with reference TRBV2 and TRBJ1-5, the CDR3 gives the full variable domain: EPEVTQTPSHQVTQMGQEVILRCVPISNHLYFYWYRQILGQKVEFLVSFYNNEISEKSEIFDDQFSVERPDGSNFTLKIRSTKLEDSAMYFCASRGPGQLNQPQHFGDGTRLSIL.